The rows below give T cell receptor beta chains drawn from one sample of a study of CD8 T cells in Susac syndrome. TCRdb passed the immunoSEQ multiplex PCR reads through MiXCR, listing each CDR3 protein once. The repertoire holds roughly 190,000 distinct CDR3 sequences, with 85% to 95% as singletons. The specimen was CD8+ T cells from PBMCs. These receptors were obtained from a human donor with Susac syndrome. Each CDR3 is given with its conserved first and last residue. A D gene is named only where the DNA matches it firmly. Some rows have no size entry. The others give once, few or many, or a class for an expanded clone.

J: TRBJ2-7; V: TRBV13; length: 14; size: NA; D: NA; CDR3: CASSLNTGTYEQYF; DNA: TGTGCCAGCAGCTTAAACACAGGGACCTACGAGCAGTACTTC
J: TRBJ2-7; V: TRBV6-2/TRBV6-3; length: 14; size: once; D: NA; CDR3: CASRAQGWTGEQYF; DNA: TGTGCCAGCAGAGCCCAGGGTTGGACGGGCGAGCAGTACTTC
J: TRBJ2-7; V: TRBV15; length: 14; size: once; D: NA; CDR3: CATSSAQGPYEQYF; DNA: TGTGCCACCAGCAGCGCCCAGGGTCCCTACGAGCAGTACTTC
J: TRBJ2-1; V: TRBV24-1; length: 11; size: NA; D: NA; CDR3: CATSDYGEQFF; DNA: TGTGCCACCAGTGATTACGGTGAGCAGTTCTTC
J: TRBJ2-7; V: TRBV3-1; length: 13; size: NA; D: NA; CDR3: CASSGNLPYEQYF; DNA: TGTGCCAGCAGCGGTAACCTACCCTACGAGCAGTACTTC
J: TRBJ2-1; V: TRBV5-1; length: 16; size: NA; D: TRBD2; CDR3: CASSSPGGESYNEQFF; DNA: TGCGCCAGCAGCTCCCCGGGGGGGGAGTCCTACAATGAGCAGTTCTTC
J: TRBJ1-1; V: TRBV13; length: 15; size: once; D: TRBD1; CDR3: CASTLGTGTDNEAFF; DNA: TGTGCCAGCACCCTCGGGACAGGGACCGACAATGAAGCTTTCTTT
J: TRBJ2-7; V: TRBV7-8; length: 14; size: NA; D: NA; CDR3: CASSFGEEGYEQYF; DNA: TGTGCCAGCAGCTTTGGGGAAGAGGGGTACGAGCAGTACTTC
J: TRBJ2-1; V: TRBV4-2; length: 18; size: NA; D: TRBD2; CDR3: CASSQDLWSGGNTNEQFF; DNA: TGTGCCAGCAGCCAAGATTTGTGGAGCGGGGGGAACACGAATGAGCAGTTCTTC
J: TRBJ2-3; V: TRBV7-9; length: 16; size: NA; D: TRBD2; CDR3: CASSLVTSGVTDTQYF; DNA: TGTGCCAGCAGCTTAGTGACTAGCGGAGTCACAGATACGCAGTATTTT
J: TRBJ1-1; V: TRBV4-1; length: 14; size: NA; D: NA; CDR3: CASSQEPRNTEAFF; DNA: TGCGCCAGCAGCCAAGAACCCCGGAACACTGAAGCTTTCTTT
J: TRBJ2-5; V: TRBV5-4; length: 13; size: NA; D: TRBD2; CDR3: CASRLAVQETQYF; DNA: TGTGCCAGCAGGCTAGCGGTCCAAGAGACCCAGTACTTC
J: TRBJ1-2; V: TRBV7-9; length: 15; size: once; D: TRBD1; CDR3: CASSLMSGGNYGYTF; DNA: TGTGCCAGCAGCTTGATGTCAGGGGGCAACTATGGCTACACCTTC
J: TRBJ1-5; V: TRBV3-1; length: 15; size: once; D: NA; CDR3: CASSQVAGGNQPQHF; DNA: TGTGCCAGCAGCCAAGTCGCAGGGGGCAATCAGCCCCAGCATTTT
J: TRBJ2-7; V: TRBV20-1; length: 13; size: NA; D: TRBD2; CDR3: CSAYRLAIHEQYF; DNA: TGCAGTGCTTACAGACTAGCGATCCACGAGCAGTACTTC
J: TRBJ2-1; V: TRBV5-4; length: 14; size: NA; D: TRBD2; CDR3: CASSAGLAIDEQFF; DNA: TGTGCCAGCAGCGCGGGACTAGCGATCGATGAGCAGTTCTTC